This T cell receptor (beta chain) originates from a study of CD8 T cells in ankylosing spondylitis (dated by TCRdb to the late 2010s). Notes on the research overall: The study set out to find disease-linked TCR variants by profiling T cell receptor beta repertoires in ankylosing spondylitis patients and healthy donors. In total, the full study cohort was made up of 85 to 140 healthy donors and more than 20 ankylosing spondylitis patients. Samples of peripheral blood were taken, and for ankylosing spondylitis patients, synovial fluid was collected as well. The paper as a whole reports these results and caveats: The disease-linked clones showed a CD8+ phenotype and occurred at relatively low frequencies in peripheral blood. According to the report, matched synovial fluid samples from ankylosing spondylitis patients were significantly enriched for the disease-linked clones. Some motif variants had previously been reported in the synovial fluid and blood of reactive arthritis patients, which suggests shared mechanisms of disease initiation. Blood from ankylosing spondylitis patients appeared to be characterized by a TCR beta motif composed of about eight highly homologous amino acid variants.

This clonotype was counted between two and nine times. Its antigen remains undetermined. Within one base of it there is no much larger clone, and no base qualities were kept. Instrument on record: Illumina HiSeq 2500. Quantitative 5'-RACE with molecular barcodes was the method used to prepare the TCR beta libraries. The original methods were these. A new computational method based on a probabilistic model of VDJ rearrangement was used to identify disease-linked TCR variants. TCRdb applied fastp at Q25 and MiXCR to the public reads, then kept only in-frame beta chains. Entries are consolidated by CDR3 protein sequence, retaining the most common genes and DNA. The V and J calls follow TCRdb's processing rather than the paper's. For this sample the table gives 200,000 to 250,000 distinct CDR3 sequences, of which over 9.5% were detected only once. 21% of the sample lies in the top ten. The TCR sequence derives from a male donor with ankylosing spondylitis or in good health (not recorded which). The source material was blood, either unsorted or a sorted T cell fraction (not recorded which).

The DNA sequence is TGTGCCAGCAGTTTATCGGCGGTCTCCTACAATGAGCAGTTCTTC. This yields the protein CASSLSAVSYNEQFF. The rearrangement combines TRBV27 with TRBJ2-1; the D gene lacks a confident call. CDR1 is given as MNHEY and CDR2 as SMNVEV, both from the germline V gene (reference sequence). The CDR3 contains 15 residues, cysteine and phenylalanine counted. Only the CDR3 region is kept as DNA, spanning 45 bases read in frame from base 1. A distance of 6 bases separates the germline ends of V and J, which lose 0 bases and 0 bases respectively.